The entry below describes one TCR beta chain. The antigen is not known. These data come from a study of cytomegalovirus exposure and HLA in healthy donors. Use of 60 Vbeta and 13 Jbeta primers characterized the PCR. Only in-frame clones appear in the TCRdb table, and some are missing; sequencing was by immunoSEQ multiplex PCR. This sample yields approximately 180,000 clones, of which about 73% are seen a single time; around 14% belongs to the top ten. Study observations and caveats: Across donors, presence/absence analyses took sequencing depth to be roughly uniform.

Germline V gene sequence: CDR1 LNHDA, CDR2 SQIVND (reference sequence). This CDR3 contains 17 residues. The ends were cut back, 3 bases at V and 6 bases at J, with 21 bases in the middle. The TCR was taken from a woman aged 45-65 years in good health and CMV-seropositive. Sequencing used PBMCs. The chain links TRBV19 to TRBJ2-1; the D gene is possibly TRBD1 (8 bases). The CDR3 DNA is TGTGCCAGTAGTATGGGGCGGACAGGGAGGGGATTCAATGAGCAGTTCTTC. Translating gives CASSMGRTGRGFNEQFF.